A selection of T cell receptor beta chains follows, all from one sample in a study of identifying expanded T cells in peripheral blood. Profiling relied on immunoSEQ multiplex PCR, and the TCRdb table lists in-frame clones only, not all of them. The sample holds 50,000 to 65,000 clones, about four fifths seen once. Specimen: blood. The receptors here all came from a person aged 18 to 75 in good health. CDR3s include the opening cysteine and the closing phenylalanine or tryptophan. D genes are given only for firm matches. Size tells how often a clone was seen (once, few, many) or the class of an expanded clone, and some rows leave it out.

TGTGCCAGCTCACCACCGGGGGGAACTGAAGCTTTCTTT CASSPPGGTEAFF NA TRBJ1-1 NA TRBV18
TGTGCCAGCAGGGGTTCGGGTTCTTGGGAGACCCAGTACTTC CASRGSGSWETQYF NA TRBJ2-5 NA TRBV2
TGTGCCAGCTCACCACTTGGTGCCGGAGCCGGTGAAGCTTTCTTT CASSPLGAGAGEAFF NA TRBJ1-1 NA TRBV18
TGTGCCAGCAGCCAAGTGGGACAGGACTTCTATGGCTACACCTTC CASSQVGQDFYGYTF TRBD1 TRBJ1-2 NA TRBV14
TGCAGCGTTCTCGGGGGGGCAGAGACCCAGTACTTC CSVLGGAETQYF TRBD2 TRBJ2-5 NA TRBV29-1
TGTGCCTGGAGTGGGGGGACAGGGGCCCTTTCGTCGCCCCAGCATTTT CAWSGGTGALSSPQHF TRBD1 TRBJ1-5 NA TRBV30
TGCGCCAGCAGGACTAGCGGGGGGGCTATTTCGGAGACCCAGTACTTC CASRTSGGAISETQYF TRBD2 TRBJ2-5 NA TRBV5-1
TGTGCCTGGAACCGGGGACCTTTAGGCAATGAGCAGTTCTTC CAWNRGPLGNEQFF NA TRBJ2-1 NA TRBV30
TGTGCCAGCAGCGGGCGGCATAGCACGCTGACTGGAAACACCATATATTTT CASSGRHSTLTGNTIYF NA TRBJ1-3 NA TRBV9
TGTGCCAGCAGCACCCACAGATTGGGAGAGCAGTACTTC CASSTHRLGEQYF NA TRBJ2-7 few TRBV11-2
TGTGCCAGCAGCGCCCGAGGGTCTGGGGACTATGGCTACACCTTC CASSARGSGDYGYTF NA TRBJ1-2 NA TRBV6-4
TGCGCCAGCAGTACCCCGGATCATACGCAGTATTTT CASSTPDHTQYF NA TRBJ2-3 NA TRBV10-2
TGTGCCAGCAGCTTAGGCAGGTTATCCTACGAGCAGTACTTC CASSLGRLSYEQYF NA TRBJ2-7 NA TRBV11-2
TGTGCCAGCAGTTTGGAGAGGGTCGGGGGCTACACCTTC CASSLERVGGYTF NA TRBJ1-2 few TRBV28
TGCGCCAGCAGCCAAGATAATGCAGGGAATGAGCAGTTCTTC CASSQDNAGNEQFF NA TRBJ2-1 few TRBV4-3
TGTGCCAGCAGGGAACAGGGGGCAAAAAACTATGGCTACACCTTC CASREQGAKNYGYTF TRBD1 TRBJ1-2 NA TRBV2
TGTGCCACCAGCAGAGGCAGGGTGAGCAATCAGCCCCAGCATTTT CATSRGRVSNQPQHF NA TRBJ1-5 NA TRBV15
TGTGCCAGCAGCGTGGGTTTTACTGGGGCCAACGTCCTGACTTTC CASSVGFTGANVLTF NA TRBJ2-6 few TRBV9
TGTGCCAGCAGTTTAGCGGGAGTGAACACAGATACGCAGTATTTT CASSLAGVNTDTQYF TRBD2 TRBJ2-3 NA TRBV6-1
TGCGCCAGCAGCTTAGGGGGAAAGGCGGATACGCAGTATTTT CASSLGGKADTQYF NA TRBJ2-3 NA TRBV5-1
TGTGCCAGTAGTCGGGACAGGGGGCGCGCTGAAAAACTGTTTTTT CASSRDRGRAEKLFF TRBD1 TRBJ1-4 NA TRBV19
TGTGCCAGCAGCAAGCTTGCGGGCTACGAGCAGTACTTC CASSKLAGYEQYF NA TRBJ2-7 NA TRBV7-6
TGCGCCAGCAGTTCTGACAGGGTAGCTTTCTTT CASSSDRVAFF TRBD1 TRBJ1-1 NA TRBV10-2
TGCGCCAGCAGTGGAAGCGGGGGGGCTAGACGGGAGACCCAGTACTTC CASSGSGGARRETQYF TRBD2 TRBJ2-5 NA TRBV10-2
TGTGCCAGCACCTCGGCTAGCGGGGACACCGGGGAGCTGTTTTTT CASTSASGDTGELFF TRBD2 TRBJ2-2 NA TRBV5-4
TGTGCCAGCAGTCCCCGGGACCGAAAAGGGGGGACCCAGTACTTC CASSPRDRKGGTQYF NA TRBJ2-5 NA TRBV6-5
TGTGCCAGCAGTTTAAACTTAAGGACAGGGGCGCGGAAACTGTTTTTT CASSLNLRTGARKLFF TRBD1 TRBJ1-4 once TRBV27
TGCGCCAGCAGCTCCTCTAAGATTAGCGGGAGGGCCTCATCCTACAATGAGCAGTTCTTC CASSSSKISGRASSYNEQFF TRBD2 TRBJ2-1 NA TRBV5-1
TGTGCTAGTGGTTTGGGGACAGGGGGCGTCACTGAAGCTTTCTTT CASGLGTGGVTEAFF TRBD1 TRBJ1-1 once TRBV12-5
TGTGCCAGCAGCTCAGGGGAGGCCTATAGCACAGATACGCAGTATTTT CASSSGEAYSTDTQYF NA TRBJ2-3 NA TRBV5-4
TGTGCCAGCAGACTGGGACTTCAAGAGACCCAGTACTTC CASRLGLQETQYF NA TRBJ2-5 NA TRBV6-6
TGTGCCAGCAGCGTTGGACAGGGATTACAAGAGACCCAGTACTTC CASSVGQGLQETQYF TRBD1 TRBJ2-5 NA TRBV9
TGTGCCAGCAGCTCGAGACAGGGCTATGAAAAACTGTTTTTT CASSSRQGYEKLFF TRBD1 TRBJ1-4 NA TRBV7-9
TGTGCCAGCAGCCGGGACCGTCCTCTCTACAATGAGCAGTTCTTC CASSRDRPLYNEQFF NA TRBJ2-1 NA TRBV7-9
TGCGCCAGCACCCCCAACACAGATACGCAGTATTTT CASTPNTDTQYF NA TRBJ2-3 NA TRBV5-1
TGCGCCAGCAGCCCCATACAGGGAAACACCGGGGAGCTGTTTTTT CASSPIQGNTGELFF NA TRBJ2-2 NA TRBV5-1
TGTGCCAGCAGCTTAGGTCCAGGGGGCTACGAGCAGTACTTC CASSLGPGGYEQYF TRBD1 TRBJ2-7 few TRBV7-2
TGTGCCATCTGGGAGGGCCCCCCCCATGGCTACACCTTC CAIWEGPPHGYTF NA TRBJ1-2 NA TRBV10-3
TGTGCCAGCAGCGAAGGCCCGGACAGGGGCAGCTATGGCTACACCTTC CASSEGPDRGSYGYTF TRBD1 TRBJ1-2 NA TRBV11-2
TGTGCCAGCAGTTACGGGGGGGGCGCAGTGAACGAGCAGTACTTC CASSYGGGAVNEQYF NA TRBJ2-7 NA TRBV6-5
TGTGCCAGCAGTCTGAGTAGGGGGACAGGGGGCCAAGAGACCCAGTACTTC CASSLSRGTGGQETQYF TRBD1 TRBJ2-5 NA TRBV11-2
TGTGCCACCAGCAGAAGACTAGAGGACCTCGAGCAGTACTTC CATSRRLEDLEQYF NA TRBJ2-7 once TRBV15
TGTGCCAGCTCAATGATGGGGGGTAGCACTGAAGCTTTCTTT CASSMMGGSTEAFF NA TRBJ1-1 NA TRBV18